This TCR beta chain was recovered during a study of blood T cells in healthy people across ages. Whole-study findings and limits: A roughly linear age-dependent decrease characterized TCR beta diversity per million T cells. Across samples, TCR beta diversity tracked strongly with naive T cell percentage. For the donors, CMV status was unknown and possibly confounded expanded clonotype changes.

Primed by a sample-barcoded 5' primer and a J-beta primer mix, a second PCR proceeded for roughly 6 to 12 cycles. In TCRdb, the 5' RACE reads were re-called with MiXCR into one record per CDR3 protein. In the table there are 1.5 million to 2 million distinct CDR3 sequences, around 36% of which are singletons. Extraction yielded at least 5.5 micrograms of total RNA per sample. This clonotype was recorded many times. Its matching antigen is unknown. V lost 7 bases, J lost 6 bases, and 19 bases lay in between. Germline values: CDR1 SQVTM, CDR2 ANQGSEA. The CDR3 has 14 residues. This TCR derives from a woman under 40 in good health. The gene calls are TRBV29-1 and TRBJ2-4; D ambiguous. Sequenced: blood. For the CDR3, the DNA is TGCAGCGCCCAGATAAACCCTAGTATAAACATTCAGTACTTC. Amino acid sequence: CSAQINPSINIQYF.